This TCR beta chain was sequenced for a study of shared clonotypes between healthy human individuals. This CDR3 contains 15 residues. V lost 2 bases and J lost 5, with 12 bases in between. Germline CDR1 is LNHDA and CDR2 is SQIVND (reference sequence). As for this clone: Its antigen is not identified.

Notes on the study in general: Clonotypes shared by all four donors outscored non-shared clonotypes in generation probability. Despite large depth, sorted-subset datasets appeared incompletely sequenced.

TCRdb's table, derived via immunoSEQ multiplex PCR, lists solely in-frame clones and lacks some. Seen here are 1 million to 1.3 million clones, 75% to 85% observed once, and the top ten hold 0.5% to 0.65%. The TCR comes from a man between 18 and 29 years old in good health. Some clones in this sample may be carry-over from other donors' samples. The chain couples TRBV19 to TRBJ2-2, with unresolved D. The specimen sequenced was memory CD4+ T cells from PBMCs. The subset here: CD45RA-negative fraction. Here the CDR3 reads CASSIQDLLTGELFF. CDR3 DNA sequence: TGTGCCAGTAGTATACAGGACCTCCTTACCGGGGAGCTGTTTTTT.